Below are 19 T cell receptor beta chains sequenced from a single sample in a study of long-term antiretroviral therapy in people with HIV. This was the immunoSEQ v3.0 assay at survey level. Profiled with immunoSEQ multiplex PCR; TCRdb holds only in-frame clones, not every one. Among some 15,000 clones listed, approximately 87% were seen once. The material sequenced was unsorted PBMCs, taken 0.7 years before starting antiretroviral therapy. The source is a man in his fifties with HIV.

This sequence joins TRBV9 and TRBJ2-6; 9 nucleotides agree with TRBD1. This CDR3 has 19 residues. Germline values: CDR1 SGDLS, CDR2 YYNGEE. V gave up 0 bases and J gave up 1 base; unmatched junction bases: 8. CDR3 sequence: CASSVVGTGWISGANVLTF. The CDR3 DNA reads TGTGCCAGCAGCGTAGTCGGGACAGGGTGGATATCTGGGGCCAACGTCCTGACTTTC.

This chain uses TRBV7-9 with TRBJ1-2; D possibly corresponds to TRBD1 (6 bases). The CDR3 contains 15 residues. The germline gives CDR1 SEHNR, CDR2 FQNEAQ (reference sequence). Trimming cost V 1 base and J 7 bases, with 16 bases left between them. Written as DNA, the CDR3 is TGTGCCAGCAGCTTAGTTTCAGGGGCCGGTTTTGGCTACACCTTC. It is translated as CASSLVSGAGFGYTF.

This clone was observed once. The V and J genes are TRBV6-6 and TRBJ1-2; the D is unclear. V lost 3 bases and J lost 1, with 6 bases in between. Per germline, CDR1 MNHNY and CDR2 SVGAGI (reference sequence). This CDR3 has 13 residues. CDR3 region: CASSYEGNYGYTF. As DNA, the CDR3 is TGTGCCAGCAGTTATGAGGGTAACTATGGCTACACCTTC.

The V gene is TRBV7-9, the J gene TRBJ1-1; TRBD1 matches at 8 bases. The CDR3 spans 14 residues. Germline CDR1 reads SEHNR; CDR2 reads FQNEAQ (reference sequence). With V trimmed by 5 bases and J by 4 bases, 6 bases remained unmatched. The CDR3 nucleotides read TGTGCCAGCAGCCCAGGGGGCGGGTTCACTGAAGCTTTCTTT. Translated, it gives CASSPGGGFTEAFF.

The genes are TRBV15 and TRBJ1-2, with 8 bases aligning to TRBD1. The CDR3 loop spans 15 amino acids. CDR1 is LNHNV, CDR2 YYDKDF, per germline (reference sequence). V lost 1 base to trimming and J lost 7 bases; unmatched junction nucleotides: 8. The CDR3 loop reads CATSRVTGGTRGYTF. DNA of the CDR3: TGTGCCACCAGCAGAGTAACAGGGGGGACTCGTGGCTACACCTTC.

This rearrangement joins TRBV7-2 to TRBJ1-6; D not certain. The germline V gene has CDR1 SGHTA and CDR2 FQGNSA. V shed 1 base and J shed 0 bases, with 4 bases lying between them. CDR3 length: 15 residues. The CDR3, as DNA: TGTGCCAGCAGCTTAGAATACTCCTATAATTCACCCCTCCACTTT. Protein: CASSLEYSYNSPLHF.

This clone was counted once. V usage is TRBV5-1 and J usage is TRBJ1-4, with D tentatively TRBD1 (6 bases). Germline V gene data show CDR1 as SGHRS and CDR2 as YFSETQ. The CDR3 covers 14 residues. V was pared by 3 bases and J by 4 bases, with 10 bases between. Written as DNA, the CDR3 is TGCGCCAGCAGCTCGGGGGCCTTTAATGAAAAACTGTTTTTT. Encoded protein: CASSSGAFNEKLFF.

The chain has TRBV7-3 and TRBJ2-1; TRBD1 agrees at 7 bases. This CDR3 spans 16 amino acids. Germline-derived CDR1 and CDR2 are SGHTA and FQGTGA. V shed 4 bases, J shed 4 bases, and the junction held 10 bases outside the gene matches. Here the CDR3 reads CASSSQGVRLYNEQFF. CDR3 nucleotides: TGTGCCAGCAGCTCGCAGGGGGTTCGTCTGTACAATGAGCAGTTCTTC. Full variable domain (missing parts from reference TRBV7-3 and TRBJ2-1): GAGVSQTPSNKVTEKGKYVELRCDPISGHTALYWYRQSLGQGPEFLIYFQGTGAADDSGLPNDRFFAVRPEGSVSTLKIQRTERGDSAVYLCASSSQGVRLYNEQFFGPGTRLTVL.

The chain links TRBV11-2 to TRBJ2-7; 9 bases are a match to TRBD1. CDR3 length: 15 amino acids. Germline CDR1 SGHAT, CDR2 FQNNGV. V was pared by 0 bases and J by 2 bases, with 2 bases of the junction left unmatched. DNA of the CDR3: TGTGCCAGCAGCTTAGACTACAGGGGGCCCTACGAGCAGTACTTC. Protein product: CASSLDYRGPYEQYF.

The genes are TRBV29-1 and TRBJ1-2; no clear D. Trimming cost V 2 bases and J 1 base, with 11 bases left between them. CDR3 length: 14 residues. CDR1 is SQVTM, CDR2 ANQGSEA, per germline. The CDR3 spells CSVEIDGSNYGYTF. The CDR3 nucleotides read TGCAGCGTTGAAATTGATGGCAGTAACTATGGCTACACCTTC.

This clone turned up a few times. This CDR3 is CASRSGLINSPLHF. The CDR3 nucleotides are TGTGCCAGTAGAAGTGGACTGATTAATTCACCCCTCCACTTT. The gene calls are TRBV19 and TRBJ1-6; D is uncertain. This CDR3 has 14 residues. V lost 6 bases and J lost 6, with 12 bases in between. Germline values: CDR1 LNHDA, CDR2 SQIVND (reference sequence).

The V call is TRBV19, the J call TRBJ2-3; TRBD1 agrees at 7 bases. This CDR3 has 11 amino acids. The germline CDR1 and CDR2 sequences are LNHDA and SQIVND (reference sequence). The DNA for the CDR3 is TGTAGGGGGCGTCGCACAGATACGCAGTATTTT. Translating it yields CRGRRTDTQYF.

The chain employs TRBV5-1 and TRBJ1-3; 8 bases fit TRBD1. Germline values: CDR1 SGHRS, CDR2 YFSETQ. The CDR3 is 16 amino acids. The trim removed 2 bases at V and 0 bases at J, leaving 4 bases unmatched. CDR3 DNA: TGCGCCAGCAGCTTAACAGGGGGTAACTCTGGAAACACCATATATTTT. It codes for CASSLTGGNSGNTIYF. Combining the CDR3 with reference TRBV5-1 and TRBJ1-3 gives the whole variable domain KAGVTQTPRYLIKTRGQQVTLSCSPISGHRSVSWYQQTPGQGLQFLFEYFSETQRNKGNFPGRFSGRQFSNSRSEMNVSTLELGDSALYLCASSLTGGNSGNTIYFGEGSWLTVV.

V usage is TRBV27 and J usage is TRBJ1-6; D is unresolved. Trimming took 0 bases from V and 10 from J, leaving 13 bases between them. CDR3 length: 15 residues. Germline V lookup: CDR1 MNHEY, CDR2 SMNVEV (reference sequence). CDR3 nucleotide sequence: TGTGCCAGCAGTTTATCGGCCCCTATCAGGTCACCCCTCCACTTT. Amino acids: CASSLSAPIRSPLHF.

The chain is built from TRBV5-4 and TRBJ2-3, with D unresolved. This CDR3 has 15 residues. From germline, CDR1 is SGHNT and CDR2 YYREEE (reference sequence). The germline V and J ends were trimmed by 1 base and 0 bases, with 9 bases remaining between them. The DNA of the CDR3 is TGTGCCAGCAGCTTGTCTGGCGGTAGCACAGATACGCAGTATTTT. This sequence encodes CASSLSGGSTDTQYF.

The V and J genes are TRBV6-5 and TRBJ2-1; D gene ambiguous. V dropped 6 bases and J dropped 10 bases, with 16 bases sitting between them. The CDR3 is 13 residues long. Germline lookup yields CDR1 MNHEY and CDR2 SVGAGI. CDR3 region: CASSPRRPWEQFF. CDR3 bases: TGTGCCAGCAGCCCACGACGCCCTTGGGAGCAGTTCTTC.

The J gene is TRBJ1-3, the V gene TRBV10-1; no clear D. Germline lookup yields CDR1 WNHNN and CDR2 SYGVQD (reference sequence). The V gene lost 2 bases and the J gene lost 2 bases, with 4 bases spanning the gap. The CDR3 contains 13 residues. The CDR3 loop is CASSEAAGNTIYF. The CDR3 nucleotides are TGCGCCAGCAGTGAGGCCGCTGGAAACACCATATATTTT.

This CDR3 reads CASSYRSVSYNEQFF. CDR3 DNA: TGTGCCAGCAGCTATAGGAGTGTTTCCTACAATGAGCAGTTCTTC. The genes are TRBV5-6 and TRBJ2-1; D is unclear. V dropped 3 bases and J dropped 1 base, with 11 bases sitting between them. Germline CDR1 is SGHDT and CDR2 is YYEEEE. The CDR3 totals 15 residues.

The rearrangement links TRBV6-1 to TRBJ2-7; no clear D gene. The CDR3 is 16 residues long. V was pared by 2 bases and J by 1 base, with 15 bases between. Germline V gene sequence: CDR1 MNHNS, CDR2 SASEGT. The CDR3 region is CASSESLGIRSYEQYF. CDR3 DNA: TGTGCCAGCAGTGAATCTCTGGGGATTCGATCCTACGAGCAGTACTTC.